This T cell receptor (beta chain) was documented in a study of T cells after yellow fever vaccination. This clonotype was counted many times. TCRdb analysed the 5' RACE reads with MiXCR anew, one entry per CDR3 protein. This sample yields nearly 70,000 distinct CDR3 sequences, of which around 7% are seen a single time; about 40% belongs to the top ten. The germline V gene has CDR1 DFQATT and CDR2 SNEGSKA (reference sequence). Trimming left V 5 bases short and J 8 bases short, with 19 bases between. The CDR3 has 15 amino acids. This receptor was taken from a man between 18 and 35 years old who received the YFV17D yellow fever vaccine. The sequencing here drew on CD8+ T cells sorted from PBMCs, taken around 45 days after the first yellow fever vaccination. The V call is TRBV20-1, the J call TRBJ1-6, with a weak D call TRBD1 (5 bases). CDR3 bases: TGCAGTGCTCCGCGGGGCAGGGAATGGGATTCACCCCTCCACTTT. This gives the protein CSAPRGREWDSPLHF.